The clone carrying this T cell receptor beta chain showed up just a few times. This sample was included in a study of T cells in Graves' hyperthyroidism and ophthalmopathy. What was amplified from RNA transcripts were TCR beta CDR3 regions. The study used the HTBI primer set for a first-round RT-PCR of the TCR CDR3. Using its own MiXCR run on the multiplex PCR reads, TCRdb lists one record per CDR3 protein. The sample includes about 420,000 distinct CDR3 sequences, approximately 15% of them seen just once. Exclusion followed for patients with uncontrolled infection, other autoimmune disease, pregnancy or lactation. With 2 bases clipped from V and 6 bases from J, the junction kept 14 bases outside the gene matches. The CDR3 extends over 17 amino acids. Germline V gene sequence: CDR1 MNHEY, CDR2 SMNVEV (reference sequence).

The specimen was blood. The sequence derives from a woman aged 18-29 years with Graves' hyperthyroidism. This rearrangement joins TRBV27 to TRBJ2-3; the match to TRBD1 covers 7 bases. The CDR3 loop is CASSLTGDDRVSDTQYF. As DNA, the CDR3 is TGTGCCAGCAGTTTAACAGGGGACGACAGGGTATCCGATACGCAGTATTTT.